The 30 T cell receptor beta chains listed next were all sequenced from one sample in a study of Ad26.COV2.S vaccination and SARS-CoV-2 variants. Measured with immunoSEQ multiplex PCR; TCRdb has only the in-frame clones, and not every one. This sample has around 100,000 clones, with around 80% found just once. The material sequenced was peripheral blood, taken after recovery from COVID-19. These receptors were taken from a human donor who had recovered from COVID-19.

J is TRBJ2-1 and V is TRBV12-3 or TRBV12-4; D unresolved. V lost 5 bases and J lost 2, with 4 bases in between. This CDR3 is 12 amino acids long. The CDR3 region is CASSRPYNEQFF. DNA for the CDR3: TGTGCCAGCAGTCGACCCTACAATGAGCAGTTCTTC.

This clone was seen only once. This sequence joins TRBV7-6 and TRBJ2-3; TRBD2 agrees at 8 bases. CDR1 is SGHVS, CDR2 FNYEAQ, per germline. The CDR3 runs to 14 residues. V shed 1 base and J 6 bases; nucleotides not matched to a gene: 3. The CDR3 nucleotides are TGTGCCAGCAGCTTAGTCGGGGGGGTCGATACGCAGTATTTT. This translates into CASSLVGGVDTQYF.

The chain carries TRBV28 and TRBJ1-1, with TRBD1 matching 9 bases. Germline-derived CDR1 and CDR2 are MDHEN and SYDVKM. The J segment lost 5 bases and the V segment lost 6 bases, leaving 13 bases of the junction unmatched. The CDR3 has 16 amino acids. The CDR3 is CASRRGQGGGGTEAFF. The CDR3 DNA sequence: TGTGCCAGCAGGCGGGGACAGGGAGGAGGAGGGACTGAAGCTTTCTTT.

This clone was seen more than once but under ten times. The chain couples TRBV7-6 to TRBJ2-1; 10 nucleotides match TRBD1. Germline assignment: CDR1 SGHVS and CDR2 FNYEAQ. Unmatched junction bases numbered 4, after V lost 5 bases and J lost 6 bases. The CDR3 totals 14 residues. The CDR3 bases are TGTGCCAGCAGCCGGGACAGGGGCCCCAATGAGCAGTTCTTC. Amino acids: CASSRDRGPNEQFF.

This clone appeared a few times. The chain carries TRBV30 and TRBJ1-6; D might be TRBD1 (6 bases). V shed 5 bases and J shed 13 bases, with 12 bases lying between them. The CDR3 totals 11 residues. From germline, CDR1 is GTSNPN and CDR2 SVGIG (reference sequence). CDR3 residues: CAWGRGWPLHF. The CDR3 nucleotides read TGTGCCTGGGGGAGGGGGTGGCCCCTCCACTTT.

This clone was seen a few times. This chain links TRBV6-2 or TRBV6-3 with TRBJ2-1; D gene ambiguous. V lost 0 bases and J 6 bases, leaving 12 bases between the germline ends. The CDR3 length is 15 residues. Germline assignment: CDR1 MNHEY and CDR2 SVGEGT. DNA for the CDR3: TGTGCCAGCAGTTACTCGTCCAGCATCCCCAATGAGCAGTTCTTC. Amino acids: CASSYSSSIPNEQFF.

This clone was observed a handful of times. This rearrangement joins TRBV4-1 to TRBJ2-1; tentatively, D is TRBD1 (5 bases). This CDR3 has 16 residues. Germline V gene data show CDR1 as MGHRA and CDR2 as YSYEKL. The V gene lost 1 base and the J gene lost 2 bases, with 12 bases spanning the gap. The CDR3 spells CASSQGGVTAYNEQFF. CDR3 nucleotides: TGCGCCAGCAGCCAAGGAGGTGTGACAGCCTACAATGAGCAGTTCTTC.

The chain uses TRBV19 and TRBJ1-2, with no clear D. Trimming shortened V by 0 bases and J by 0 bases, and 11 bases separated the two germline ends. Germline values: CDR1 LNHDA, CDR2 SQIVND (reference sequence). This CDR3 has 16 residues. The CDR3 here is CASSIDAGGSNYGYTF. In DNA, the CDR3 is TGTGCCAGTAGTATAGATGCGGGAGGTTCTAACTATGGCTACACCTTC.

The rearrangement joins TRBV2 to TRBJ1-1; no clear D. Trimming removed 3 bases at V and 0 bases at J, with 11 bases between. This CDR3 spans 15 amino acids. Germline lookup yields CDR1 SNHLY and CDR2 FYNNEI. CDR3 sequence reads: CASSDFEGVNTEAFF. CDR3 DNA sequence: TGTGCCAGCAGTGACTTTGAGGGTGTGAACACTGAAGCTTTCTTT.

The chain's CDR3 is CASSQEGPSGGYEQYF. The CDR3 DNA follows: TGTGCCAGCAGCCAAGAGGGGCCTAGCGGGGGCTACGAGCAGTACTTC. The gene calls are TRBV14 and TRBJ2-7; 10 bases match TRBD2. Germline values: CDR1 SGHDN, CDR2 FVKESK. Unmatched junction bases numbered 5, after V lost 0 bases and J lost 3 bases. The CDR3 spans 16 residues. The whole variable domain, filled in from reference TRBV14 and TRBJ2-7, reads EAGVTQFPSHSVIEKGQTVTLRCDPISGHDNLYWYRRVMGKEIKFLLHFVKESKQDESGMPNNRFLAERTGGTYSTLKVQPAELEDSGVYFCASSQEGPSGGYEQYFGPGTRLTVT.

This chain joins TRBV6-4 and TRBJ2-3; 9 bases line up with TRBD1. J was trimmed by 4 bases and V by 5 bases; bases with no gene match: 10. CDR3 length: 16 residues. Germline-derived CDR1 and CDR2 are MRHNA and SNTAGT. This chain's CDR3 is CASSRTGGASADTQYF. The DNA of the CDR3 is TGTGCCAGCAGTAGAACAGGGGGCGCGTCTGCAGATACGCAGTATTTT.

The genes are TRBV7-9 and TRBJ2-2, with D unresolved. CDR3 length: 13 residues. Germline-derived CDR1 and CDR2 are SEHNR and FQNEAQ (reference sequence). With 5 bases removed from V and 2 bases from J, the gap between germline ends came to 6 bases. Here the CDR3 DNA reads TGTGCCAGCAGCCCAACCAACACCGGGGAGCTGTTTTTT. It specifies CASSPTNTGELFF.

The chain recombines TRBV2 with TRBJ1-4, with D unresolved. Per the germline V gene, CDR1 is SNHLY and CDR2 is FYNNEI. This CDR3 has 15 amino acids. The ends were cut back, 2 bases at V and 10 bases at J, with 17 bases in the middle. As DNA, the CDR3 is TGTGCCAGCAGTGAACTCTCATTCACAGACGGAAAACTGTTTTTT. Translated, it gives CASSELSFTDGKLFF.

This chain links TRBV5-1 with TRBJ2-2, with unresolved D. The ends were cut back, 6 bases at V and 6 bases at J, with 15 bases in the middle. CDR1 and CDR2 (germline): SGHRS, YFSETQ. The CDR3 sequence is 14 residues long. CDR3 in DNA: TGCGCCAGCACCCCAATGGGGATTGCCGGGGAGCTGTTTTTT. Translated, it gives CASTPMGIAGELFF.

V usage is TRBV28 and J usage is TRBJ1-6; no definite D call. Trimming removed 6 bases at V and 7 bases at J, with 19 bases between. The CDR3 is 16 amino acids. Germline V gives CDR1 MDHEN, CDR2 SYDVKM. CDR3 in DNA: TGTGCCAGCAGGGATCCCTCGGTTGTGGCGAATTCACCCCTCCACTTT. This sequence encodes CASRDPSVVANSPLHF. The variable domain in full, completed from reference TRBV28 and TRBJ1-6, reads DVKVTQSSRYLVKRTGEKVFLECVQDMDHENMFWYRQDPGLGLRLIYFSYDVKMKEKGDIPEGYSVSREKKERFSLILESASTNQTSMYLCASRDPSVVANSPLHFGNGTRLTVT.

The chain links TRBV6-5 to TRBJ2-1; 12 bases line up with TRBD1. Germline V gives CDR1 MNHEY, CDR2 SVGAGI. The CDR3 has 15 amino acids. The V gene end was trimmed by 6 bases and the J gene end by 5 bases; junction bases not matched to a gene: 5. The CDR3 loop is CASRAGTGGHNEQFF. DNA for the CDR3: TGTGCCAGCAGAGCAGGGACAGGGGGCCACAATGAGCAGTTCTTC.

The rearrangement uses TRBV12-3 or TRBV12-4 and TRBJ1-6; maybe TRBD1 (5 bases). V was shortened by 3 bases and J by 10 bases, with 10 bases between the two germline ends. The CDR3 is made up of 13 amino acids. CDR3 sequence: CASSLRGESPLHF. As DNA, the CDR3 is TGTGCCAGCAGTTTGAGGGGAGAGTCACCCCTCCACTTT.

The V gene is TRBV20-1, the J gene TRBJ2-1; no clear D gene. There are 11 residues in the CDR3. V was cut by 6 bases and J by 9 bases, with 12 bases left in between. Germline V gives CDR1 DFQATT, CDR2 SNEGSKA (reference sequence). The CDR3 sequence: CSAAQSSEQFF. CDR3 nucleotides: TGCAGTGCGGCCCAGTCGAGTGAGCAGTTCTTC.

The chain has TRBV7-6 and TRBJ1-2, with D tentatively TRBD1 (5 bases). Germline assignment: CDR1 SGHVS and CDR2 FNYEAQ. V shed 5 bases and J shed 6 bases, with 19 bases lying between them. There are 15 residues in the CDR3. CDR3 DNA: TGTGCCAGCAGCCAAGTGGGCAGGGAGGATGATGGCTACACCTTC. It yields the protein CASSQVGREDDGYTF.

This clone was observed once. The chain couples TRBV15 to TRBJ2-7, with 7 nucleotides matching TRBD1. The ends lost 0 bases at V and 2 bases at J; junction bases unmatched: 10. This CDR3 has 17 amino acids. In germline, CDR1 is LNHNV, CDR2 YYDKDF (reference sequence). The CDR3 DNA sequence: TGTGCCACCAGCAGAGATGATACGACAGGGCCTACCTACGAGCAGTACTTC. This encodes CATSRDDTTGPTYEQYF.

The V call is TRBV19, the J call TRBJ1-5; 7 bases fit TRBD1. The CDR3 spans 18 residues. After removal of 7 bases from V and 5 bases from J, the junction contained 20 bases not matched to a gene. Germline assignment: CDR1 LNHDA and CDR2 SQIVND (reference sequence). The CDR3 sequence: CASTKKYGTVLSDQPQHF. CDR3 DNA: TGTGCCAGTACAAAAAAATACGGGACAGTTCTCTCTGATCAGCCCCAGCATTTT.

CDR3: CASSGPLNTEAFF. The CDR3 DNA follows: TGTGCCAGCAGTGGGCCCCTGAACACTGAAGCTTTCTTT. The chain recombines TRBV2 with TRBJ1-1; D unresolved. The CDR3 contains 13 residues. CDR1 and CDR2 from the germline V gene are SNHLY and FYNNEI. V lost 4 bases to trimming and J lost 0 bases, with 6 bases between them.

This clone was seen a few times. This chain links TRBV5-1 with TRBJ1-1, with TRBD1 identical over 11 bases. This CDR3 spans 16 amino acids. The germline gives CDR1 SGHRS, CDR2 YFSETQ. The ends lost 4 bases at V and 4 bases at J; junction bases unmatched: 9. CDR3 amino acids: CASSPGQGAHSTEAFF. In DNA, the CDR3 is TGCGCCAGCAGCCCCGGACAGGGGGCGCACAGCACTGAAGCTTTCTTT. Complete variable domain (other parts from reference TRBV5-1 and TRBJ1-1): KAGVTQTPRYLIKTRGQQVTLSCSPISGHRSVSWYQQTPGQGLQFLFEYFSETQRNKGNFPGRFSGRQFSNSRSEMNVSTLELGDSALYLCASSPGQGAHSTEAFFGQGTRLTVV.

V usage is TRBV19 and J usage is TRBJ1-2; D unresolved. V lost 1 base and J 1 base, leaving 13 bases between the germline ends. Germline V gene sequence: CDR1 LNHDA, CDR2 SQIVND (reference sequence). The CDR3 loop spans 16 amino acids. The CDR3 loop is CASSIVLPEGNYGYTF. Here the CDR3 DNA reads TGTGCCAGTAGTATAGTTCTCCCTGAAGGTAACTATGGCTACACCTTC.

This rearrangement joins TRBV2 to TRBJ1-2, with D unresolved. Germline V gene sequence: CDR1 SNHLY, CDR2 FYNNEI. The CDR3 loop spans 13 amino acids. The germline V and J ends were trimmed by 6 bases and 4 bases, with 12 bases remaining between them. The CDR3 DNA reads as TGTGCCAGCAGCCCCGGGCGAGTCTATGGCTACACCTTC. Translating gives CASSPGRVYGYTF.

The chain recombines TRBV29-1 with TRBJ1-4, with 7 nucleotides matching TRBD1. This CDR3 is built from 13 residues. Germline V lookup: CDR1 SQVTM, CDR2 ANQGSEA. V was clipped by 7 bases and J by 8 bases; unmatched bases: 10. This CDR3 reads CSGTGAPGEKLFF. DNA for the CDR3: TGCAGCGGAACAGGGGCTCCCGGGGAAAAACTGTTTTTT.

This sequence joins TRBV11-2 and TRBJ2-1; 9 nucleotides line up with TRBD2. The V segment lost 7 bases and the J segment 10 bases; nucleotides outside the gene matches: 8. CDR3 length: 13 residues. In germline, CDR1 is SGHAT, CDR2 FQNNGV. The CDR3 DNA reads TGTGCCAGCAACAGCGGGGGGAGCGGGGAGCAGTTCTTC. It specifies CASNSGGSGEQFF.

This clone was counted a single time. DNA of the CDR3: TGTGCCAGCAGCGTCGGACAGGGGGCGGTAGGCTACACCTTC. It specifies CASSVGQGAVGYTF. The chain employs TRBV9 and TRBJ1-2; 11 positions agree with TRBD1. This CDR3 has 14 amino acids. Unmatched junction bases numbered 5, after V lost 2 bases and J lost 8 bases. Germline V CDR1 and CDR2: SGDLS, YYNGEE.

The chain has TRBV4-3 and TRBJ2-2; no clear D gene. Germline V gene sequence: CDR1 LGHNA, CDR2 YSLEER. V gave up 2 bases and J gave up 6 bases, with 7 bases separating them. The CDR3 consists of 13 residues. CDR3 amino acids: CASSQRFSGELFF. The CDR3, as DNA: TGCGCCAGCAGCCAACGGTTTTCCGGGGAGCTGTTTTTT.

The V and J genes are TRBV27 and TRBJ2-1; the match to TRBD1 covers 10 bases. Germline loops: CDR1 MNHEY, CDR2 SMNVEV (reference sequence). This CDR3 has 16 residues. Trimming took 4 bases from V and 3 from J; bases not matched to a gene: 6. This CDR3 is CASSSRDRGFYNEQFF. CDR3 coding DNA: TGTGCCAGCAGTTCCCGGGACAGGGGCTTCTACAATGAGCAGTTCTTC.